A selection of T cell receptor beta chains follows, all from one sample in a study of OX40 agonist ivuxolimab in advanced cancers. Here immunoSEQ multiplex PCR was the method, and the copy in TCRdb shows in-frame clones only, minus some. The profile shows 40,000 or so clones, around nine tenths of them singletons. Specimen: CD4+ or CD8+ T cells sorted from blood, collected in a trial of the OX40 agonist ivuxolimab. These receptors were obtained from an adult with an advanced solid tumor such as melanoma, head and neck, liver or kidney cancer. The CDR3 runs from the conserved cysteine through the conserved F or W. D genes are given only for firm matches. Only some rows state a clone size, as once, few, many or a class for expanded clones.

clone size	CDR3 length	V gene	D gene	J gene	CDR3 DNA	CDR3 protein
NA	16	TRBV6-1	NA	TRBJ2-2	TGTGCCAGCAGTGAAACCCCAAACCGCCCCACCGGGGAGCTGTTTTTT	CASSETPNRPTGELFF
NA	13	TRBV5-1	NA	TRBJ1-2	TGCGCCAGCGGAGATATTAAGAGCTATGGCTACACCTTC	CASGDIKSYGYTF
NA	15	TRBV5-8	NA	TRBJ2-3	TGTGCCAGCAGCTTAGATGTGGGACTCACAGATACGCAGTATTTT	CASSLDVGLTDTQYF
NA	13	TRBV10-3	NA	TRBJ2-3	TGTGCCATCGGGGCAGGGGAGGCAGATACGCAGTATTTT	CAIGAGEADTQYF
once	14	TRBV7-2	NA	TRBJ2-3	TGTGCCAGCAGGAAAAAGGGGTACGCAGATACGCAGTATTTT	CASRKKGYADTQYF
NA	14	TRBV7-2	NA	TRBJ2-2	TGTGCCAGCAGCTTCGGCCGTCGCACCGGGGAGCTGTTTTTT	CASSFGRRTGELFF
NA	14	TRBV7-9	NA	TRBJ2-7	TGTGCCAGCAGCTTAGACAGGGCTTCCTACGAGCAGTACTTC	CASSLDRASYEQYF
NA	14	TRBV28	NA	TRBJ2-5	TGTGCCAGCACCTTGGGGAGCCCTCGAGCGGCCCAGTACTTC	CASTLGSPRAAQYF
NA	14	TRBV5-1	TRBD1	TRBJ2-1	TGCGCCAGCAGCTTGGCCGCAGGGGGCGTTGAGCAGTTCTTC	CASSLAAGGVEQFF
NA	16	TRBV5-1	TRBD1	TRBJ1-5	TGCGCCAGCAGCTTGGATGGACAGGGCGCCAGTCAGCCCCAGCATTTT	CASSLDGQGASQPQHF
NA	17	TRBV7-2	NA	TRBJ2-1	TGTGCCAGCAGCATTACCGGTTTGGGGGCGACTTACAATGAGCAGTTCTTC	CASSITGLGATYNEQFF
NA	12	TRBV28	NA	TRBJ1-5	TGTGCCAGCGATCGCCGGGGGCAGCCCCAGCATTTT	CASDRRGQPQHF
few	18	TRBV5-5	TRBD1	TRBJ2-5	TGTGCCAGCAGCACCACACGGGACAGGGTAGTGCACCGAGAGACCCAGTACTTC	CASSTTRDRVVHRETQYF
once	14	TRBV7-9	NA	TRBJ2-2	TGTGCCAGCAGCATCCCCTCTAGGCCCGGGGAGCTGTTTTTT	CASSIPSRPGELFF
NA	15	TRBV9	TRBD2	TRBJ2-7	TGTGCCAGCAGCGCGGGACTACAACTAACCTACGAGCAGTACTTC	CASSAGLQLTYEQYF
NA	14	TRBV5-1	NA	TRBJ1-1	TGCGCCAGCAGCTTGGGGGGCATGAACACTGAAGCTTTCTTT	CASSLGGMNTEAFF
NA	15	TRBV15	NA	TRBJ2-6	TGTGCCACCAGCAGAGACGGTTCTGGGGCCAACGTCCTGACTTTC	CATSRDGSGANVLTF
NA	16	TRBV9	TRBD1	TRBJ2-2	TGTGCCAGCAGCGCCCGACAGGGTTGGAACACCGGGGAGCTGTTTTTT	CASSARQGWNTGELFF
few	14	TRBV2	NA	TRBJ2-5	TGTGCCAGCAGTGTTGGACCCGGCCAAGAGACCCAGTACTTC	CASSVGPGQETQYF
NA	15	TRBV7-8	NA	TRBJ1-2	TGTGCCAGCAGCTTAGCTAACCTAGGCCGGTCGGGCTACACCTTC	CASSLANLGRSGYTF
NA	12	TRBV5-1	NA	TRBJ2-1	TGCGCCAGCAGCCTCTTGGACAATGAGCAGTTCTTC	CASSLLDNEQFF
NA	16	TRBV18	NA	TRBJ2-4	TGTGCCAGCTCAGCCACAGGGGACTACGCCAAAAACATTCAGTACTTC	CASSATGDYAKNIQYF